Described below is a single T cell receptor (beta chain) sequence and its context. This entry is derived from a study of blood T cell repertoires in COVID-19. Across the whole study: Samples representing acute and convalescent COVID-19 were sourced from the United States, Italy and Spain. PBMCs, B-cell-depleted T cells, or T cells were the source of the cDNA or gDNA that made up the material.

Enrolment of Seattle patients took place during active infection, and they were followed longitudinally. The repertoire was sequenced with immunoSEQ multiplex PCR; TCRdb's copy has only in-frame clones and lacks some. The sample lists approximately 270,000 clones, approximately 85% occurring once. Sequencing was done on a sample of peripheral blood. This TCR came from a human donor with COVID-19, enrolled during active disease. The donor label of this sample is uncertain.

The CDR3 sequence is CASSWRGGPSTDTQYF. CDR3 DNA sequence: TGTGCCAGCAGCTGGAGGGGCGGGCCTAGCACAGATACGCAGTATTTT. This chain connects TRBV5-6 to TRBJ2-3, with D maybe TRBD2 (6 bases). Germline V gene sequence: CDR1 SGHDT, CDR2 YYEEEE. The CDR3 sequence is 16 residues long. The V and J ends lost 3 bases and 0 bases respectively, with 14 bases between them.